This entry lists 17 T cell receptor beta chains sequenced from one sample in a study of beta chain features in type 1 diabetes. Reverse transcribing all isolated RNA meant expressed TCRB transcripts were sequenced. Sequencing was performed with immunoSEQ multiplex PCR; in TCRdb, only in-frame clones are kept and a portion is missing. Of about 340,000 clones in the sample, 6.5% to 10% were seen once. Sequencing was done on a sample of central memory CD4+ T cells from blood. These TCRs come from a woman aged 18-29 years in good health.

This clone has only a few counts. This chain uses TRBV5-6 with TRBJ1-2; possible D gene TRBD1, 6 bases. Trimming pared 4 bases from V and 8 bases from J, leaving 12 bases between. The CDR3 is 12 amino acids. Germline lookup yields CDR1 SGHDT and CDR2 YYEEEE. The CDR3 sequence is CASSPWTEGYTF. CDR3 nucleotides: TGTGCCAGCAGCCCCTGGACAGAGGGCTACACCTTC.

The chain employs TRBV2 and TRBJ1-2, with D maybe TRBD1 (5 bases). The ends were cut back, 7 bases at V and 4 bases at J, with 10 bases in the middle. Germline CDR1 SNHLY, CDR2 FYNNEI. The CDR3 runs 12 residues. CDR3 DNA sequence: TGTGCCAGCACTGGGACGGCCTATGGCTACACCTTC. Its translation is CASTGTAYGYTF. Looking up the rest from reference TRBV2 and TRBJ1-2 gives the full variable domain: EPEVTQTPSHQVTQMGQEVILRCVPISNHLYFYWYRQILGQKVEFLVSFYNNEISEKSEIFDDQFSVERPDGSNFTLKIRSTKLEDSAMYFCASTGTAYGYTFGSGTRLTVV.

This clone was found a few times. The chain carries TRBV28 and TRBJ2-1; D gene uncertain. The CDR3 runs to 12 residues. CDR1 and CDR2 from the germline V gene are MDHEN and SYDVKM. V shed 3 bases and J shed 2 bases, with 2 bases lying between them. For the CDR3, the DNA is TGTGCCAGCAGTTTCGCCTACAATGAGCAGTTCTTC. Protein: CASSFAYNEQFF.

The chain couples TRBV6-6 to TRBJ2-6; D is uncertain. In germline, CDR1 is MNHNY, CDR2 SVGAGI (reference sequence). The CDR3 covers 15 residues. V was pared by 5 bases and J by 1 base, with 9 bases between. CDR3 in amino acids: CASSDGSSGANVLTF. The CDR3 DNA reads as TGTGCCAGCAGTGACGGGTCGTCTGGGGCCAACGTCCTGACTTTC.

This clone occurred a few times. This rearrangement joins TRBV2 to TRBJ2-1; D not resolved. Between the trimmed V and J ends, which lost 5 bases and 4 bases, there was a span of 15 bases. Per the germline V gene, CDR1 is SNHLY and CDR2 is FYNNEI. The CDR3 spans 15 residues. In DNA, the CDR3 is TGTGCCAGCAGTTTGATAGGGCCTGGATACAATGAGCAGTTCTTC. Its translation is CASSLIGPGYNEQFF.

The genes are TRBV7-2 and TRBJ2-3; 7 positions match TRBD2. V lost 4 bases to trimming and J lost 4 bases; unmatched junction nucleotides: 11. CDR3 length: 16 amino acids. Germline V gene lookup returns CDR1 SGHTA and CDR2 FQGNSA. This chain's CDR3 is CASSSGVRGRADTQYF. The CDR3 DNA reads TGTGCCAGCAGCTCTGGCGTCCGCGGGAGAGCAGATACGCAGTATTTT.

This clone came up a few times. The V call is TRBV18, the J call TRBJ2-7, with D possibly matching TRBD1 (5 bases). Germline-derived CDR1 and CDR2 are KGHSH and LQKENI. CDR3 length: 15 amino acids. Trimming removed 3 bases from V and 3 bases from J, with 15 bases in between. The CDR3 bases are TGTGCCAGCTCACCCACTTTAGGGGTACTCTACGAGCAGTACTTC. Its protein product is CASSPTLGVLYEQYF.

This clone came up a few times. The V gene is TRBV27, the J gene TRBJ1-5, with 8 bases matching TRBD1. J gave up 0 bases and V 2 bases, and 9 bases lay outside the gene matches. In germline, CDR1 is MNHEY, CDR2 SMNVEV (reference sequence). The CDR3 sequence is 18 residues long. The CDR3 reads CASSLRQGTRDSNQPQHF. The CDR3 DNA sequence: TGTGCCAGCAGTTTAAGACAGGGGACACGCGATAGCAATCAGCCCCAGCATTTT.

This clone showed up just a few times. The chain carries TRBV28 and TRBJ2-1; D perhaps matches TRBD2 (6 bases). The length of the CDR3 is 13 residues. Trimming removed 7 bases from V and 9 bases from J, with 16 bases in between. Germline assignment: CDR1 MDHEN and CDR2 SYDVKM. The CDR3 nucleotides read TGTGCCAGCACCCCCGGAGGGAAAGTTGAGCAGTTCTTC. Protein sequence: CASTPGGKVEQFF.

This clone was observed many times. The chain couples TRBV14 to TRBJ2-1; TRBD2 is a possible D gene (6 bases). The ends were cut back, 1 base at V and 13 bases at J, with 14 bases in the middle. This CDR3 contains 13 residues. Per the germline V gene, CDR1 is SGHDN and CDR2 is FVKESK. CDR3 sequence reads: CASSQVYGTSQFF. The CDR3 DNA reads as TGTGCCAGCAGCCAAGTTTATGGGACTTCACAGTTCTTC.

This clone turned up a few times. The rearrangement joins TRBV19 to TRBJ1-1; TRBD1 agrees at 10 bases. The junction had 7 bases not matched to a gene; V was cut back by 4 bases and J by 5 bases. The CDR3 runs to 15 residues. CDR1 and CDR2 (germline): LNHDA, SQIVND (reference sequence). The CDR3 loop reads CASSTWDRGGTEAFF. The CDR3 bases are TGTGCCAGTAGTACATGGGACAGGGGTGGAACTGAAGCTTTCTTT.

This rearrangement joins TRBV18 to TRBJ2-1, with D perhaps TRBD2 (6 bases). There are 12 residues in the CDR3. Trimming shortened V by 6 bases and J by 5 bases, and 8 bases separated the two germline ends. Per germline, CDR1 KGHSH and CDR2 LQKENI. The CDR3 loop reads CASSEGNNEQFF. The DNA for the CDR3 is TGTGCCAGCTCGGAGGGTAACAATGAGCAGTTCTTC.

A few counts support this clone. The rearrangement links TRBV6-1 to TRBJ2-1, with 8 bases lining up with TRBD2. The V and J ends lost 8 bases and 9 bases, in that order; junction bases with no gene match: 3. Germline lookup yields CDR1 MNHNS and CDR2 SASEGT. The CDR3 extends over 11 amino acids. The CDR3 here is CASRREVEQFF. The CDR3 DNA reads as TGTGCCAGCCGGCGGGAGGTTGAGCAGTTCTTC.

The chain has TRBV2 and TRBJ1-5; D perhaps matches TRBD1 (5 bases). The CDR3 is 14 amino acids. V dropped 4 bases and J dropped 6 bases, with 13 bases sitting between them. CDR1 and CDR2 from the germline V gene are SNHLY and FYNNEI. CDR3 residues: CASSVVRGPQPQHF. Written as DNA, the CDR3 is TGTGCCAGCAGTGTAGTGAGGGGTCCTCAGCCCCAGCATTTT.

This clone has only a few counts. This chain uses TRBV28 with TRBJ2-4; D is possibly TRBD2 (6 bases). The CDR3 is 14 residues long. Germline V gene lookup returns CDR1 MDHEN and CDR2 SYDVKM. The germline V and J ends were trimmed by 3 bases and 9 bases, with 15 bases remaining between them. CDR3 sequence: CASSFLRLGAIQYF. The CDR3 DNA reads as TGTGCCAGCAGTTTCCTTAGACTAGGTGCCATTCAGTACTTC.

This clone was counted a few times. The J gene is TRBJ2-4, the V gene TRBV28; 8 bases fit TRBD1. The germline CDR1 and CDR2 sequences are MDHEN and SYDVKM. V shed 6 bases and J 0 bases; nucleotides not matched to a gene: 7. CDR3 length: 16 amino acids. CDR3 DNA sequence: TGTGCCAGCAGGGACAGGGCCCTTCTAGCCAAAAACATTCAGTACTTC. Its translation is CASRDRALLAKNIQYF.

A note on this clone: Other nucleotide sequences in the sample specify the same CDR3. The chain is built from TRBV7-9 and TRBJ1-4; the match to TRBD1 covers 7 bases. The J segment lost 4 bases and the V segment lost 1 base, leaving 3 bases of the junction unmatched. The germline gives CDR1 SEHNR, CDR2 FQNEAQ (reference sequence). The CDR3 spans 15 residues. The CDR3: CASSLGDSLNEKLFF. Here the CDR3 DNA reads TGTGCCAGCAGCTTAGGGGACAGTCTTAATGAAAAACTGTTTTTT. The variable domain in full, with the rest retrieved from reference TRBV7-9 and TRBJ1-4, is DTGVSQNPRHKITKRGQNVTFRCDPISEHNRLYWYRQTLGQGPEFLTYFQNEAQLEKSRLLSDRFSAERPKGSFSTLEIQRTEQGDSAMYLCASSLGDSLNEKLFFGSGTQLSVL.